This T cell receptor beta chain was sequenced in a study of cytomegalovirus exposure and HLA in healthy donors. Across the study: There were roughly 110 million unique TCR beta sequences, drawn from 180 million or so T cells, in an earlier analysis.

The study, taken as a whole, reports: In most subjects, TCR beta sequences reportedly gave accurate predictions of HLA-A and HLA-B alleles.

Points on this clone: What it recognizes is unknown.

This CDR3 is 15 amino acids long. V was cut by 3 bases and J by 0 bases, with 12 bases left in between. Germline V gene lookup returns CDR1 GTSNPN and CDR2 SVGIG (reference sequence). PCR primers comprised 60 Vbeta and 13 Jbeta primers. Method: immunoSEQ multiplex PCR; TCRdb's copy keeps in-frame clones and lacks some. Here the sample spans approximately 120,000 clones, roughly 79% being singletons. The sample taken for sequencing was PBMCs. The receptor was isolated from a woman younger than 45 in good health and CMV-seronegative. The chain is built from TRBV30 and TRBJ1-3; D uncertain. CDR3 in amino acids: CAWRERPPSGNTIYF. DNA for the CDR3: TGTGCCTGGAGGGAGAGGCCACCCTCTGGAAACACCATATATTTT.